The rows below give T cell receptor beta chains drawn from one sample of a study of cytomegalovirus exposure and HLA in healthy donors. Repertoires were generated with immunoSEQ multiplex PCR, while TCRdb's copy carries only in-frame clones and drops some. The sample yields 100,000 to 120,000 clones, roughly 88% seen once. The sample consisted of PBMCs. These TCRs come from a woman aged 18 to 35 in good health and CMV-seronegative. The CDR3 runs from the conserved cysteine through the conserved F or W. D genes are given only for firm matches. Only part of the rows carry a size: once, few, many, or a class if the clone is expanded.

TRBV7-9	TRBD1	TRBJ2-7	NA	14	TGTGCCAGCAGCTCAAGGACAGGGGGCTACGAGCAGTACTTC	CASSSRTGGYEQYF
TRBV5-4	NA	TRBJ2-1	NA	14	TGTGCCAGCAGCTTGACCAGGGACAACAATGAGCAGTTCTTC	CASSLTRDNNEQFF
TRBV5-1	NA	TRBJ1-3	once	15	TGCGCCAGCAGCCGGACTGGGGTCCACGGGGACACCATATATTTT	CASSRTGVHGDTIYF
TRBV6-1	NA	TRBJ1-1	NA	13	TGTGCCAGCAGGGCCTCCTTGAACACTGAAGCTTTCTTT	CASRASLNTEAFF
TRBV5-8	NA	TRBJ1-2	few	11	TGTGAAGGTCCCGGCGGCTATGGCTACACCTTC	CEGPGGYGYTF
TRBV30	NA	TRBJ1-2	NA	12	TGTGCCTGGAGTTCCGGGGGCTATGGCTACACCTTC	CAWSSGGYGYTF
TRBV10-3	TRBD1	TRBJ1-2	few	13	TGTGCCCTCGAATCCGGGACAGGGTCTGGCTACACCTTC	CALESGTGSGYTF
TRBV6-6	NA	TRBJ1-2	once	15	TGTGCCAGCAGTTATCGCGGAGGCCACGGCTATGGCTACACCTTC	CASSYRGGHGYGYTF
TRBV5-1	TRBD2	TRBJ2-3	NA	14	TGCGCCAGCAGGTCTAGCGGGAGCACAGATACGCAGTATTTT	CASRSSGSTDTQYF
TRBV28	TRBD2	TRBJ2-4	NA	13	TGTGCCAGCAGTTTATGGGGGGGGGACATTCAGTACTTC	CASSLWGGDIQYF
TRBV19	NA	TRBJ1-1	NA	14	TGTGCCAGTAGTTCCGGACAGACGAACACTGAAGCTTTCTTT	CASSSGQTNTEAFF
TRBV29-1	NA	TRBJ2-4	NA	13	TGCAGCGTTGAATCCGGGAGCGAAAACATTCAGTACTTC	CSVESGSENIQYF
TRBV10-3	NA	TRBJ2-3	NA	15	TGTGCCATCAGTGCCGACAGTGCGAGCACAGATACGCAGTATTTT	CAISADSASTDTQYF
TRBV4-1	TRBD2	TRBJ2-7	NA	20	TGCGCCAGCAGCCAAGTAGTGACGCCTAGCGGGGGGCTGCTTACCTACGAGCAGTACTTC	CASSQVVTPSGGLLTYEQYF
TRBV5-1	NA	TRBJ2-1	few	12	TGCGCCAGTCGAGAAACCCCTAATGAGCAGTTCTTC	CASRETPNEQFF
TRBV30	NA	TRBJ2-3	NA	15	TGTGCCTGGATCGGGCCAGGGGCCTTTGCGGATACGCAGTATTTT	CAWIGPGAFADTQYF
TRBV30	NA	TRBJ2-7	few	11	TGTGCCTATCAGATCTCCTACGAGCAGTACTTC	CAYQISYEQYF
TRBV7-9	TRBD1	TRBJ2-7	NA	12	TGTGCCAGCAGCCTCGACAGGGACGAGCAGTACTTC	CASSLDRDEQYF
TRBV2	TRBD1	TRBJ2-7	few	14	TGTGCCAGCAGTCGAAGGACAGGGGGCTACGAGCAGTACTTC	CASSRRTGGYEQYF
TRBV11-2	TRBD2	TRBJ2-5	once	18	TGTGCCAGCAGAAATCCCGGGACTAGCGGGGGGCTGGGAGAGACCCAGTACTTC	CASRNPGTSGGLGETQYF
TRBV9	NA	TRBJ2-7	NA	16	TGTGCCAGCAGCTTTTCGACAGGTGATCCTTCCTACGAGCAGTACTTC	CASSFSTGDPSYEQYF
TRBV30	TRBD1	TRBJ2-3	NA	12	TGTGCCTGGCAGGGGGGCACAGATACGCAGTATTTT	CAWQGGTDTQYF
TRBV9	NA	TRBJ1-3	NA	19	TGTGCCAGCAGCGTAACAATCTCGGAGGAGGCCCCTGCCCGAAACACCATATATTTT	CASSVTISEEAPARNTIYF
TRBV7-9	TRBD2	TRBJ2-7	NA	15	TGTGCCAGCAGCAAACTAGCGGGGGCGACCTACGAGCAGTACTTC	CASSKLAGATYEQYF
TRBV7-9	TRBD1	TRBJ2-1	NA	15	TGTGCCAGCAGCCCCGGACAGGGGTTCTACAATGAGCAGTTCTTC	CASSPGQGFYNEQFF
TRBV27	NA	TRBJ2-3	few	13	NA	CASSLSLRGPRDF
TRBV28	TRBD1	TRBJ1-2	NA	17	TGTGCCAGCAGCTACACAAGGGGGACAGGGTTTCGTAATGGCTACACCTTC	CASSYTRGTGFRNGYTF
TRBV5-8	NA	TRBJ1-2	NA	14	TGTGCCAGCAGCCCGACAGGCTTCTTCTATGGCTACACCTTC	CASSPTGFFYGYTF
TRBV5-6	NA	TRBJ1-5	NA	12	TGTGCCAGCAGCTGGGGCCCGTCGGCCCAGCATTTT	CASSWGPSAQHF
TRBV9	NA	TRBJ2-4	NA	16	TGTGCCAGCAGCGCCGGAGGGGCTGTAGCCAAAAACATTCAGTACTTC	CASSAGGAVAKNIQYF
TRBV4-2	NA	TRBJ1-5	NA	14	TGTGCCAGCAGCCCCGAACAGATGAATCAGCCCCAGCATTTT	CASSPEQMNQPQHF
TRBV6-5	NA	TRBJ1-1	NA	16	TGTGCCAGCAGTTACTCGAAGTACACCGGGTGGACTGAAGCTTTCTTT	CASSYSKYTGWTEAFF
TRBV5-1	TRBD2	TRBJ2-1	NA	14	TGCGCCAGCAGCTTATCCGGGGGGATCGGTGAGCAGTTCTTC	CASSLSGGIGEQFF
TRBV10-2	NA	TRBJ1-5	NA	17	TGCGCCAGCAGTGAGTCGATGTCCGAACATTTCAATCAGCCCCAGCATTTT	CASSESMSEHFNQPQHF
TRBV19	TRBD1	TRBJ1-1	NA	15	TGTGCCAGTAGTATAGTGGCAGGGGGGAGCACTGAAGCTTTCTTT	CASSIVAGGSTEAFF
TRBV28	NA	TRBJ2-7	NA	13	TGTGCCAGCAGTTTGCAGGGTCCCTACGAGCAGTACTTC	CASSLQGPYEQYF
TRBV4-2	NA	TRBJ1-5	NA	17	TGTGCCAGCAGCCAAGATCTTGGCCAGGGGACGAATCAGCCCCAGCATTTT	CASSQDLGQGTNQPQHF
TRBV7-3	TRBD2	TRBJ2-1	NA	13	TGTGCCAGCAGTCGGGGGGGGAACAATGAGCAGTTCTTC	CASSRGGNNEQFF
TRBV11-2	NA	TRBJ2-1	NA	11	TGTGCCAGCAGCTTAATAAATGAGCAGTTCTTC	CASSLINEQFF
TRBV30	NA	TRBJ1-2	few	12	TGTGCCTGGAGTTATCAGGGTTTCGGCTACACCTTC	CAWSYQGFGYTF
TRBV11-2	TRBD1	TRBJ1-3	few	16	TGTGCCAGCAGCACCGGGACAGTTGTCTCAGGGAACACCATATATTTT	CASSTGTVVSGNTIYF
TRBV5-1	TRBD1	TRBJ2-1	NA	16	TGCGCCAGCAGCTTGGCCCGGACAGGGCCCTACAATGAGCAGTTCTTC	CASSLARTGPYNEQFF
TRBV5-1	TRBD1	TRBJ2-5	NA	13	TGCGCCAGCAGCCGGGACAGGGGGGAGACCCAGTACTTC	CASSRDRGETQYF
TRBV19	NA	TRBJ1-4	once	14	TGTGCCAGTAGTATCGACAGAAACAATGAAAAACTGTTTTTT	CASSIDRNNEKLFF
TRBV27	NA	TRBJ1-1	NA	14	TGTGCCAGCAGTTTGGGGGGTAGGAACACTGAAGCTTTCTTT	CASSLGGRNTEAFF
TRBV6-6	TRBD1	TRBJ1-2	NA	15	TGTGCCAGCAGTTACGGACAGGGGAGTAACTATGGCTACACCTTC	CASSYGQGSNYGYTF
TRBV7-3	NA	TRBJ1-6	NA	13	TGTGCCAGCAGCTTGGGGGGGAATTCACCCCTCCACTTT	CASSLGGNSPLHF
TRBV6-1	TRBD1	TRBJ2-7	NA	16	TGTGCCAGCAGTGAAGCGGGGCAGGGGGACTCCTACGAGCAGTACTTC	CASSEAGQGDSYEQYF
TRBV27	TRBD1	TRBJ1-4	NA	14	TGTGCCAGCAGCCCAAGACAGGGACTTGAAAAACTGTTTTTT	CASSPRQGLEKLFF
TRBV5-6	TRBD1	TRBJ1-3	NA	13	TGTGCCAGCAGACCGACAGGGGGAAACACCATATATTTT	CASRPTGGNTIYF